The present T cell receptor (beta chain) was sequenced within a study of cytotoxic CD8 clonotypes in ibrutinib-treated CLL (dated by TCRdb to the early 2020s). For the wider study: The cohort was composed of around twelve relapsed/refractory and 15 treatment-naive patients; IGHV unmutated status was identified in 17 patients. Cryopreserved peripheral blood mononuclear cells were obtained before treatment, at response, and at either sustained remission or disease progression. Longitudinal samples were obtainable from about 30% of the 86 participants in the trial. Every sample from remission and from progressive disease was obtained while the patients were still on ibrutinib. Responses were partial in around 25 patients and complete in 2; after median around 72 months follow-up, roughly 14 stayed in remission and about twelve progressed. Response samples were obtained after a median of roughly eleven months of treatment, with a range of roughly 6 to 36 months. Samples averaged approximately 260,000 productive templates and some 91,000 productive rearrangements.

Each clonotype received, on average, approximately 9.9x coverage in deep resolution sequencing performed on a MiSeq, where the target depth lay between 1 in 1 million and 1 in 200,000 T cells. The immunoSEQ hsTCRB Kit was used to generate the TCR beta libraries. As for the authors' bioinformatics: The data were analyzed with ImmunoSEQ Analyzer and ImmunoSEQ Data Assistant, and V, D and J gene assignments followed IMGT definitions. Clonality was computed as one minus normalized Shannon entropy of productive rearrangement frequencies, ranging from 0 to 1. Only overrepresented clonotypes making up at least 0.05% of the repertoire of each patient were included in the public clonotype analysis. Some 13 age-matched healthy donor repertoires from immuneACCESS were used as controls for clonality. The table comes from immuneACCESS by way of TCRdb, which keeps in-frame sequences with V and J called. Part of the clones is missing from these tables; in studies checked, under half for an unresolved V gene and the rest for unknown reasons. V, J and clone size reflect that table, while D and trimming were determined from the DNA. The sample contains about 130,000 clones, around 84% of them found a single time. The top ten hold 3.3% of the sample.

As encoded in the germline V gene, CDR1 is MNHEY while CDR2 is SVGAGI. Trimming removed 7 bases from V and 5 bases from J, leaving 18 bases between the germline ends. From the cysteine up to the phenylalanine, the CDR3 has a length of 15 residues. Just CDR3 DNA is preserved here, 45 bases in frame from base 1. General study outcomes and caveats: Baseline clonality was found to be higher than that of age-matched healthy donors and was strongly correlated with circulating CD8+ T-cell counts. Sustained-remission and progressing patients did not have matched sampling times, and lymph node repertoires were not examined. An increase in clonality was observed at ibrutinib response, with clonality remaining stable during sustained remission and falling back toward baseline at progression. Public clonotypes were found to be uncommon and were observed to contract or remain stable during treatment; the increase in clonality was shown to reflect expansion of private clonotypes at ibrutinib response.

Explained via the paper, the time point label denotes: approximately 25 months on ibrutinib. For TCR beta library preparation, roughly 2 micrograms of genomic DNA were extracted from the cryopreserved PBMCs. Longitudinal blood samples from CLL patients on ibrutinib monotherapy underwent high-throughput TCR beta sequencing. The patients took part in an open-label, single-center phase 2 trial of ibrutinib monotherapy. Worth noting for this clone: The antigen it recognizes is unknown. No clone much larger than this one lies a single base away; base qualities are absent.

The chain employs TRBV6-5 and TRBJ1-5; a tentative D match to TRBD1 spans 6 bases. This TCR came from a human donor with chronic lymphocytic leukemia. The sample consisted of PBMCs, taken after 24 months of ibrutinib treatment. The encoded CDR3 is CASNKRGGRDQPQHF. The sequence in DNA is TGTGCCAGCAATAAAAGGGGGGGGAGAGATCAGCCCCAGCATTTT.